This TCR beta chain originates from a study of CD8+CD57+ T cells in acquired aplastic anemia. At the level of the study: When averaged, DNA from sorted CD4+ and CD8+ cells came to around 3 ug. Overall study findings and caveats: Patients and controls turned out to have twenty-nine CD8+ CDR3 sequences in common.

V lost 2 bases and J 4 bases, leaving 11 bases between the germline ends. The CDR3 sequence is 15 residues long. Germline V gives CDR1 SGHDN, CDR2 FVKESK. Patients chosen for sequencing had CD8+CD57+ cells that had expanded, as shown by flow cytometry. The patients, all of them, had severe acquired aplastic anemia. Blood samples were obtained from patients who had received no prior therapy. Profiles of TCR beta VDJ and CDR3 were generated from a genomic DNA template. One entry per CDR3 protein results from TCRdb running MiXCR on the reads. The sample lists around 500,000 distinct CDR3 sequences, 25% to 40% seen once, with roughly 0.89% in the top ten. This clonotype occurred a few times. Its antigen remains unknown.

The TCR sequence derives from a human donor with aplastic anemia. Sequenced: sorted CD4+, CD8+, or CD8+CD57+ T cells (not recorded which) from PBMCs. This chain uses TRBV14 with TRBJ2-2; D not certain. CDR3 sequence reads: CASSQLLHGTGELFF. DNA of the CDR3: TGTGCCAGCAGCCAACTTCTACATGGCACCGGGGAGCTGTTTTTT.